The TCR beta chain under discussion was sequenced for a study of beta chain features in type 1 diabetes. This clone was seen a handful of times. Antigen unknown. The V gene's germline CDR1 is SGHVS and CDR2 FQNEAQ. The CDR3 loop spans 17 amino acids. Unmatched junction bases numbered 6, after V lost 2 bases and J lost 0 bases. The authors sorted CD4+ naive, central memory, regulatory and stem cell-like memory cells via CD45RO/CCR7/CD25/CD127/CD95/CD27. General study results and limits: Lower insertion and higher deletion counts appeared at VDJ junctions in type 1 diabetes patients. Across all four CD4+ subsets, people with type 1 diabetes showed modestly shorter TCRB CDR3s.

What was sequenced were expressed TCRB transcripts, since all of the isolated RNA had been reverse transcribed. The repertoire was sequenced with immunoSEQ multiplex PCR; TCRdb's copy has only in-frame clones and lacks some. The sample carries fewer than 300,000 clones, 11% recorded once. This TCR was recovered from a man younger than 45 with type 1 diabetes. Sequencing was performed on naive CD4+ T cells from blood. The V gene is TRBV7-8, the J gene TRBJ2-3; the match to TRBD2 covers 9 bases. CDR3 sequence: CASSLWRGGASTDTQYF. In nucleotides, the CDR3 is TGTGCCAGCAGCTTATGGCGCGGGGGGGCTAGCACAGATACGCAGTATTTT.